This T cell receptor (beta chain) was profiled in a study of vaccination and CD4 T cells after COVID-19. Overall study: The convalescent population consisted of six males and four females, two of whom were of Hispanic ethnicity. Following dose two, a median around 70 days (range 14 to 241) passed before post-vaccine samples were taken.

The J segment lost 7 bases and the V segment lost 6 bases, leaving 7 bases of the junction unmatched. The CDR3 length is 14 residues. Germline CDR1 and CDR2: MNHNS and SASEGT. From the PCR reads, TCRdb called clonotypes with MiXCR, one entry per CDR3 protein. The sample carries 11,000 to 15,000 distinct CDR3 sequences, 69% recorded once. Regarding the study as a whole: Data came from relatively few convalescent patients and lacked early post-infection timepoints. Of the reactive clones in convalescent patients, a median about 90% showed up only post-vaccination.

Note on this clonotype: What it binds is not known.

Sequences were derived from CD4+ T cells from blood, sampled after SARS-CoV-2 vaccination. This sequence was found in a human donor who had recovered from COVID-19. The chain carries TRBV6-1 and TRBJ2-1; 9 nucleotides align to TRBD2. The DNA for the CDR3 is TGTGCCAGCAGGACGACTAGCGGCGGGAATGAGCAGTTCTTC. Translating gives CASRTTSGGNEQFF.